The clone carrying this T cell receptor beta chain was counted ten times or more. This record comes from a study of human T cells and chemical hapten exposure. TCRdb recomputed calls from the RACE reads with MiXCR, one row per CDR3 protein. Of roughly 100,000 distinct CDR3 sequences in the sample, approximately 8.6% are singletons; the top ten hold about 2%. Regarding time point: patch test 2, 6 weeks after DPC sensitization. Treatment noted: therapeutic diphenylcyclopropenone sensitization with weekly scalp DPC. Looked up from germline, CDR1 is MNHEY and CDR2 is SMNVEV (reference sequence). V was cut by 2 bases and J by 1 base, with 10 bases left in between. The CDR3 totals 15 residues.

Sample: whole blood, taken in connection with sensitization to the hapten diphenylcyclopropenone (DPC). The sequence was collected from a woman aged 35 to 49 with alopecia areata. Some clones in this sample may be carry-over from other donors' samples. V usage is TRBV27 and J usage is TRBJ2-3, with no clear D. This chain's CDR3 is CASSLNSLGTDTQYF. In DNA, the CDR3 is TGTGCCAGCAGTTTAAACTCATTGGGCACAGATACGCAGTATTTT.